This is a list of T cell receptor beta chains from one sample in a study of technical replicates of blood from a few donors. The table came from immunoSEQ multiplex PCR; TCRdb's copy has only in-frame clones and leaves some out. The table shows about 88,000 clones, with about nine tenths occurring only once. Sequencing input: T cells isolated from PBMCs. These receptors originate from a human donor in good health. Each CDR3 is given with its conserved first and last residue. Each record gives: D gene, V gene, CDR3 protein. A D gene is named only where the DNA matches it firmly.

d_gene: .; v_gene: TRBV2; CDR3aa: CASGRGGPGGFSGNTIYF
d_gene: .; v_gene: TRBV30; CDR3aa: CAWSVGVSYEQYF
d_gene: .; v_gene: TRBV2; CDR3aa: CASSPFRETQYF
d_gene: .; v_gene: TRBV27; CDR3aa: CASSLAQGLGGYTF
d_gene: .; v_gene: TRBV4-1; CDR3aa: CASSHQGSGEKLFF
d_gene: .; v_gene: TRBV10-1; CDR3aa: CASSESRDTNEQYF
d_gene: .; v_gene: TRBV7-9; CDR3aa: CASSLGRAGANVLTF
d_gene: TRBD1; v_gene: TRBV19; CDR3aa: CASTPDRGINQPQHF
d_gene: TRBD2; v_gene: TRBV9; CDR3aa: CASSVTSGGYSTGELFF
d_gene: .; v_gene: TRBV4-1; CDR3aa: CASSQKSPGGNTIYF
d_gene: .; v_gene: TRBV5-1; CDR3aa: CASSLGGEPYGYTF
d_gene: TRBD1; v_gene: TRBV10-3; CDR3aa: CAIRESTGGGNTIYF
d_gene: TRBD1; v_gene: TRBV11-2; CDR3aa: CASSQQGHGYTF
d_gene: TRBD2; v_gene: TRBV7-8; CDR3aa: CASSPKAGYNEQFF
d_gene: .; v_gene: TRBV6-1; CDR3aa: CASSPGVFDQPQHF
d_gene: .; v_gene: TRBV2; CDR3aa: CASSEANWSSGNTIYF
d_gene: .; v_gene: TRBV10-3; CDR3aa: CAISVAGYNEQFF
d_gene: TRBD2; v_gene: TRBV27; CDR3aa: CASRIAGDTYEQYF
d_gene: .; v_gene: TRBV4-1; CDR3aa: CASSQDLLANPTYEQYF
d_gene: TRBD1; v_gene: TRBV6-5; CDR3aa: CASREQGAWNQPQHF
d_gene: TRBD2; v_gene: TRBV4-2; CDR3aa: CASSGGLVSGELFF
d_gene: .; v_gene: TRBV5-5; CDR3aa: CASRVGPLGGRATNEKLFF
d_gene: .; v_gene: TRBV6-1; CDR3aa: CASSEVGAMETQYF
d_gene: TRBD2; v_gene: TRBV2; CDR3aa: CASSDRALAGRFANTGELFF
d_gene: .; v_gene: TRBV7-3; CDR3aa: CATSGQADTEAFF
d_gene: .; v_gene: TRBV6-1; CDR3aa: CASSGPEYSNQPQHF
d_gene: TRBD1; v_gene: TRBV29-1; CDR3aa: CSVAGGGMNTEAFF
d_gene: .; v_gene: TRBV11-3; CDR3aa: CASSLLSGNTIYF
d_gene: .; v_gene: TRBV7-3; CDR3aa: CASSLDAGNSPLHF
d_gene: .; v_gene: TRBV5-1; CDR3aa: CASSLTGWAETQYF
d_gene: .; v_gene: TRBV6-5; CDR3aa: CASSYRGEALELFF
d_gene: .; v_gene: TRBV5-4; CDR3aa: CASSRRLGGSYEQFF
d_gene: TRBD1; v_gene: TRBV6-5; CDR3aa: CASSMGQLNTEAFF
d_gene: .; v_gene: TRBV5-1; CDR3aa: CASSLYSGVEKLFF
d_gene: .; v_gene: TRBV15; CDR3aa: CATSRDGYEQYF
d_gene: .; v_gene: TRBV2; CDR3aa: CASSTGTPLYNEQFF
d_gene: TRBD2; v_gene: TRBV4-2; CDR3aa: CASSHEAGAGGADTQYF
d_gene: TRBD2; v_gene: TRBV11-2; CDR3aa: CASSGGLAGDVRETQYF
d_gene: TRBD1; v_gene: TRBV5-1; CDR3aa: CASSRDRATEAFF
d_gene: .; v_gene: TRBV10-3; CDR3aa: CAISESSGRSYEQYF
d_gene: .; v_gene: TRBV13; CDR3aa: CASSADRFYEQYF
d_gene: .; v_gene: TRBV27; CDR3aa: CASTSTDTQYF
d_gene: .; v_gene: TRBV5-1; CDR3aa: CASSLEYVGLTDTQYF
d_gene: TRBD1; v_gene: TRBV30; CDR3aa: CAWSRQGNQPQHF
d_gene: .; v_gene: TRBV10-3; CDR3aa: CAISADSGTEAFF
d_gene: TRBD1; v_gene: TRBV25-1; CDR3aa: CASSDMDRVYGYTF
d_gene: .; v_gene: TRBV10-1; CDR3aa: CASSESQRVDEQYF
d_gene: TRBD2; v_gene: TRBV27; CDR3aa: CASSLSFLLAGGEETQYF
d_gene: TRBD2; v_gene: TRBV11-3; CDR3aa: CASSHLGLAGIVIETQYF
d_gene: .; v_gene: TRBV28; CDR3aa: CASNTYNEQFF